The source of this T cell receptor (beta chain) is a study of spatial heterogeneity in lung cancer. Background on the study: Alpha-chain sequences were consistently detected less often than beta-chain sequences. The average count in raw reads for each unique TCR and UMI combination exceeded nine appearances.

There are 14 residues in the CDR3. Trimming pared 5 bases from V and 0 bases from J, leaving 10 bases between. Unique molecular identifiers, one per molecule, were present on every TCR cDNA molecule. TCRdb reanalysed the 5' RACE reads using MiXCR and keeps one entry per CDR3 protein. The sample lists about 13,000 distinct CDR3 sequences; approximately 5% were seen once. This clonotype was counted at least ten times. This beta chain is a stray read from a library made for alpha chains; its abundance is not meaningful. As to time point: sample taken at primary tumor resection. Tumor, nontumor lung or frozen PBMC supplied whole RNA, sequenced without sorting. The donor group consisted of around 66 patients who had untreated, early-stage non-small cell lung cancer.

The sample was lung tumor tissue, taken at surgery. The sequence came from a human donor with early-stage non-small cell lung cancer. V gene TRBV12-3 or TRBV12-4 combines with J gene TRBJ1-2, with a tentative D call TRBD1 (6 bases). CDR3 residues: CASSQQGSNYGYTF. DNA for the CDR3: TGTGCCAGCAGTCAACAGGGTTCTAACTATGGCTACACCTTC.